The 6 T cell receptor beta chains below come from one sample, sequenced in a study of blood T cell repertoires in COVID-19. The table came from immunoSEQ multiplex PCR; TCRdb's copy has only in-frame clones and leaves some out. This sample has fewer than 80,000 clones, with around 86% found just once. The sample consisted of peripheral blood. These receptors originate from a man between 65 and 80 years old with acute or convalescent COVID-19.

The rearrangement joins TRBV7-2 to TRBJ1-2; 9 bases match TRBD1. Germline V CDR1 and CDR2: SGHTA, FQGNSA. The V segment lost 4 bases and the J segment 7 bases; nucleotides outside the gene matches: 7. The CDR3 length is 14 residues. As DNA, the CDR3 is TGTGCCAGCAGCTCGACAGGGGGTTTGGTTGGCTACACCTTC. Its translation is CASSSTGGLVGYTF.

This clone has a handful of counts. In DNA form, the CDR3 reads TGTGCCACCAGCGTCGGCGGCACTGAAGCTTTCTTT. Protein: CATSVGGTEAFF. The chain recombines TRBV15 with TRBJ1-1; D unresolved. Germline V gene data show CDR1 as LNHNV and CDR2 as YYDKDF (reference sequence). This CDR3 has 12 residues. With 5 bases removed from V and 4 bases from J, the gap between germline ends came to 8 bases.

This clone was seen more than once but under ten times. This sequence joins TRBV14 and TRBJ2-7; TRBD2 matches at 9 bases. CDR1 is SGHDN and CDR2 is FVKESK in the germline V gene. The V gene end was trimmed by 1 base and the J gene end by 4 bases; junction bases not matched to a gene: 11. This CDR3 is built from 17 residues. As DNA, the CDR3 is TGTGCCAGCAGCCAAGGGACCCGGGCTAGCGGGATTTACGAGCAGTACTTC. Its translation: CASSQGTRASGIYEQYF. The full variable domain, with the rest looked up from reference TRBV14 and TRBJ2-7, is EAGVTQFPSHSVIEKGQTVTLRCDPISGHDNLYWYRRVMGKEIKFLLHFVKESKQDESGMPNNRFLAERTGGTYSTLKVQPAELEDSGVYFCASSQGTRASGIYEQYFGPGTRLTVT.

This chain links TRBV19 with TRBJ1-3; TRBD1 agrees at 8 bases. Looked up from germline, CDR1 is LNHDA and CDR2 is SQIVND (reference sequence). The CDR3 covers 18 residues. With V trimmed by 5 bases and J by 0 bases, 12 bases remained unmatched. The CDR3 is CASSSTRTGTTSGNTIYF. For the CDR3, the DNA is TGTGCCAGTAGTTCGACTAGGACAGGGACGACCTCTGGAAACACCATATATTTT.

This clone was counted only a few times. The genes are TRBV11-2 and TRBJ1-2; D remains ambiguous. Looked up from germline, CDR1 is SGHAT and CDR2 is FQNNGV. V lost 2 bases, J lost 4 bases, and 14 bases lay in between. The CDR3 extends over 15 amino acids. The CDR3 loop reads CASSLISSPGYGYTF. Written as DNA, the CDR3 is TGTGCCAGCAGCTTAATAAGCAGCCCGGGCTATGGCTACACCTTC.

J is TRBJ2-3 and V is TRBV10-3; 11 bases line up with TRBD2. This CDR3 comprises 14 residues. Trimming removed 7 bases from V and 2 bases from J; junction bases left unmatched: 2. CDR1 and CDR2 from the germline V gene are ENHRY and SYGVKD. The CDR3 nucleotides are TGTGCCATCAAACTAGCGGGGGACACAGATACGCAGTATTTT. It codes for CAIKLAGDTDTQYF.